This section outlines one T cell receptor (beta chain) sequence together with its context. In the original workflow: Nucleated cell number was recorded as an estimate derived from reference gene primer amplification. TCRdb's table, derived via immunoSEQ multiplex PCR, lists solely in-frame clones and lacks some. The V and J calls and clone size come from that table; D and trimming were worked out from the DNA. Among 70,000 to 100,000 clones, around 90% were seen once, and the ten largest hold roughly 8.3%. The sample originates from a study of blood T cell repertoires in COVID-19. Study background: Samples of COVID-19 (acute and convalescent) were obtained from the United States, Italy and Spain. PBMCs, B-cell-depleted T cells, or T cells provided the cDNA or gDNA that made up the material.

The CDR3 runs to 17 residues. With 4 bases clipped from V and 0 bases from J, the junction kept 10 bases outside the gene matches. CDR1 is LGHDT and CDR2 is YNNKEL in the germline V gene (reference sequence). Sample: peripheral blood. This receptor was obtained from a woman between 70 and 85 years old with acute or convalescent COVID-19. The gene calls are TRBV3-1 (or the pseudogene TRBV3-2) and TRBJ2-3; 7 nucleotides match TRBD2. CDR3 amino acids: CASSLAGVRGSTDTQYF. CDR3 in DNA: TGTGCCAGCAGCCTCGCCGGTGTGCGGGGGAGCACAGATACGCAGTATTTT.